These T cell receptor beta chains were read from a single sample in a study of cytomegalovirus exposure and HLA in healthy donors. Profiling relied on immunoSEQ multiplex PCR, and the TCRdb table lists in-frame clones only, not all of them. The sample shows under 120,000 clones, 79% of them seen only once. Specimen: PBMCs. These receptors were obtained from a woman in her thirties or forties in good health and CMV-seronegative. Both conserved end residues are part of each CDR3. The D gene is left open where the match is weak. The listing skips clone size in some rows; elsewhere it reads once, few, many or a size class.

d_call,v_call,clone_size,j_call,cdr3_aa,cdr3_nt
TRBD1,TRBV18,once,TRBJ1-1,CASSPGQGTEAFF,TGTGCCAGCTCACCAGGACAGGGAACTGAAGCTTTCTTT
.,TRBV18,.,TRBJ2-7,CASSPPVTRSYEQYF,TGTGCCAGCTCACCTCCGGTTACGAGGAGTTACGAGCAGTACTTC
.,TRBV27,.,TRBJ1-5,CASSLRGNQPQHF,TGTGCCAGCAGTTTAAGGGGGAATCAGCCCCAGCATTTT
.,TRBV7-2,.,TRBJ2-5,CASSLAREETQYF,TGTGCCAGCAGCTTAGCAAGAGAAGAGACCCAGTACTTC
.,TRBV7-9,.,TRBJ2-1,CASSHSDGWNEQFF,TGTGCCAGCAGCCATAGCGACGGATGGAATGAGCAGTTCTTC
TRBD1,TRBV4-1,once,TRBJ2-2,CASSPLTGLTGELFF,TGCGCCAGCAGCCCCCTGACAGGGCTCACCGGGGAGCTGTTTTTT
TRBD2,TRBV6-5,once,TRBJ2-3,CASSYSWSGGSDTQYF,TGTGCCAGCAGTTACTCGTGGAGCGGGGGGTCAGATACGCAGTATTTT
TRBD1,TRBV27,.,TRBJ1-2,CASSSWDSSYGYTF,TGTGCCAGCAGTAGTTGGGACAGCTCCTATGGCTACACCTTC
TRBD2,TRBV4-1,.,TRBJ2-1,CASSHSSGYNEQFF,TGCGCCAGCAGCCATTCTAGCGGGTACAATGAGCAGTTCTTC
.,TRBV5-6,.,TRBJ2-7,CASSLDGDYEQYF,TGTGCCAGCAGCTTGGACGGGGACTACGAGCAGTACTTC
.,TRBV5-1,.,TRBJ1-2,CASSLVSGQYGYTF,TGCGCCAGCAGCTTGGTGAGCGGACAGTATGGCTACACCTTC
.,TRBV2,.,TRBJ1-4,CASSRGRRGLNEKLFF,TGTGCCAGCAGTAGAGGACGGAGGGGCCTTAATGAAAAACTGTTTTTT
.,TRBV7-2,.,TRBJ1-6,CASNHPPGTLQSPLHF,TGTGCCAGCAACCACCCTCCGGGGACATTACAATCACCCCTCCACTTT
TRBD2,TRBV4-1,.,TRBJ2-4,CASSQGLAGVMVSKNIQYF,TGCGCCAGCAGCCAAGGACTAGCGGGAGTAATGGTTAGCAAAAACATTCAGTACTTC
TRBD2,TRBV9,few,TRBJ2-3,CASSPNPSGGGQYF,TGTGCCAGCAGCCCTAATCCCTCGGGAGGGGGGCAGTATTTT
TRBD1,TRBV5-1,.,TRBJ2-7,CASSSRTGVGEQYF,TGCGCCAGCAGCAGTCGGACAGGGGTTGGCGAGCAGTACTTC
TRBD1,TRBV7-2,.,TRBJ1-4,CASSRPGTGEGEKLFF,TGTGCCAGCAGCCGACCCGGGACAGGGGAAGGGGAAAAACTGTTTTTT
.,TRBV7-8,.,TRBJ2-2,CASSQQTYTGELFF,TGTGCCAGCAGCCAACAAACATACACCGGGGAGCTGTTTTTT
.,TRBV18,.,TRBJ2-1,CASSPPRGHNEQFF,TGTGCCAGCTCACCACCGCGTGGTCACAATGAGCAGTTCTTC
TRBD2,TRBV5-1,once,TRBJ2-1,CASRSGLAWYNEQFF,TGCGCCAGCAGATCCGGACTAGCGTGGTACAATGAGCAGTTCTTC
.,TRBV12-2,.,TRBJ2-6,CASRLATLEAGAGSGANVLTF,TGTGCAAGTCGCTTAGCCACGTTGGAAGCGGGAGCCGGCTCTGGGGCCAACGTCCTGACTTTC
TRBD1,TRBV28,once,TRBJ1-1,CASSLLRGTGKVF,TGTGCCAGCAGTCTTCTTCGGGGGACAGGCAAAGTCTTT
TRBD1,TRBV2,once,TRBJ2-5,CASKMGQAEETQYF,TGTGCCAGCAAGATGGGACAGGCTGAAGAGACCCAGTACTTC
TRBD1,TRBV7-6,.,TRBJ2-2,CASSLASGTGYTGELFF,TGTGCCAGCAGCTTAGCTTCCGGGACAGGGTACACCGGGGAGCTGTTTTTT
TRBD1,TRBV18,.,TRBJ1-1,CASSPTGLNTEAFF,TGTGCCAGCTCACCGACAGGGCTGAACACTGAAGCTTTCTTT
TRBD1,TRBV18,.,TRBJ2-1,CASSLGQGTYNEQFF,TGTGCCAGCTCACTCGGACAGGGCACCTACAATGAGCAGTTCTTC
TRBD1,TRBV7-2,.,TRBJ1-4,CASSYHRDRVGEKLFF,TGTGCCAGCAGCTACCACAGGGACAGGGTGGGGGAAAAACTGTTTTTT
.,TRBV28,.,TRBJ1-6,CASAQTGNDSPLHF,TGTGCCAGCGCCCAGACGGGAAACGATTCACCCCTCCACTTT
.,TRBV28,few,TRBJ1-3,CASSLPVAGSGNTIYF,TGTGCCAGCAGTTTACCCGTCGCGGGCTCTGGAAACACCATATATTTT
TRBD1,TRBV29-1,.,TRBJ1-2,CSVPDRNYGYTF,TGCAGCGTTCCGGACAGGAACTATGGCTACACCTTC
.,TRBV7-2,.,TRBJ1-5,CASSRELTGLGGNQPQHF,TGTGCCAGCAGCCGGGAATTGACAGGACTTGGTGGCAATCAGCCCCAGCATTTT
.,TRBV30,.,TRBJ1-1,CAWSPVAGGRRAFF,TGTGCCTGGAGTCCCGTGGCGGGGGGGCGGCGGGCTTTCTTT
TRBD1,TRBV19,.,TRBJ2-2,CASSIERQGAGELFF,TGTGCCAGTAGTATAGAGCGACAGGGGGCCGGGGAGCTGTTTTTT
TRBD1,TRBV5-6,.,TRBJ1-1,CASITGTGEKFAEAFF,TGTGCCAGCATCACCGGGACAGGGGAGAAGTTCGCTGAAGCTTTCTTT
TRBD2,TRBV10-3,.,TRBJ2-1,CAISLLAGVNNEQFF,TGTGCCATCAGCTTACTAGCGGGAGTAAACAATGAGCAGTTCTTC